The rows below give T cell receptor beta chains drawn from one sample of a study of blood T cells in healthy people across ages. TCRdb re-derived calls from the 5' RACE reads in MiXCR, one entry per CDR3 protein. This table holds 1.5 million to 2 million distinct CDR3 sequences, 30% to 40% found once. The sequencing input was blood. Source of these receptors: a human donor in good health. Both conserved end residues are part of each CDR3. D genes are given only for firm matches. Rows may omit the clone size; those that give it use once, few, many or a size class.

d_call,v_call,j_call,clone_size,cdr3_aa,cdr3_nt
.,TRBV6-6,TRBJ2-7,few,CASSYGPNEQYF,TGTGCCAGCAGTTACGGTCCTAACGAGCAGTACTTC
.,TRBV20-1,TRBJ2-3,.,CSARDPRGRLDTQYF,TGCAGTGCTAGAGATCCCCGGGGGAGGTTAGATACGCAGTATTTT
TRBD1,TRBV12-3/TRBV12-4,TRBJ2-1,.,CATEGALPYNEQFF,TGTGCCACCGAGGGGGCCCTTCCTTACAATGAGCAGTTCTTC
TRBD2,TRBV7-7,TRBJ2-2,.,CASSLESGGLNTGELFF,TGTGCTAGCAGCTTGGAGAGCGGGGGGCTGAACACCGGGGAGCTGTTTTTT
.,TRBV5-1,TRBJ2-7,.,CASSSLTGGHSYEQYF,TGCGCCAGCAGCTCGCTAACCGGGGGGCACTCCTACGAGCAGTACTTC
.,TRBV29-1,TRBJ1-1,many,CSVRAGWGMNTEAFF,TGCAGCGTGCGTGCCGGTTGGGGGATGAACACTGAAGCTTTCTTT
TRBD1,TRBV4-3,TRBJ2-5,few,CASSQDRWDQETQYF,TGCGCCAGCAGCCAGGACAGGTGGGACCAAGAGACCCAGTACTTC
.,TRBV20-1,TRBJ2-7,few,CSAVKYTRVNEQYF,TGCAGTGCTGTAAAATATACTAGGGTGAACGAGCAGTACTTC
.,TRBV6-6,TRBJ2-6,many,CASSQVAGANVLTF,TGTGCCAGCAGCCAGGTCGCTGGGGCCAACGTCCTGACTTTC
.,TRBV7-2,TRBJ1-4,.,CASSLAHRVGATNEKLFF,TGTGCCAGCAGCTTAGCCCACAGGGTTGGGGCAACTAATGAAAAACTGTTTTTT
TRBD1,TRBV9,TRBJ1-2,.,CASSVSPGGNYGYTF,TGTGCCAGCAGCGTTAGCCCAGGGGGGAACTATGGCTACACCTTC
.,TRBV28,TRBJ2-7,.,CASSLRGFHEQYF,TGTGCCAGCAGTTTGAGAGGATTCCACGAGCAGTACTTC
.,TRBV5-1,TRBJ1-1,.,CASSLPRSGPEMLNTEAFF,TGCGCCAGCAGCTTGCCACGCTCGGGACCCGAGATGCTGAACACTGAAGCTTTCTTT
TRBD1,TRBV5-1,TRBJ2-5,.,CASSWGTGDEETQYF,TGCGCCAGCAGCTGGGGGACAGGAGATGAAGAGACCCAGTACTTC
.,TRBV29-1,TRBJ2-7,.,CSVEGTGPTSYEQYF,TGCAGCGTTGAAGGGACGGGACCAACCTCCTACGAGCAGTACTTC
.,TRBV4-1,TRBJ1-4,.,CASSQYQGKDEKLFF,TGCGCCAGCAGCCAATATCAAGGAAAGGATGAAAAACTGTTTTTT
TRBD2,TRBV6-2/TRBV6-3,TRBJ2-1,few,CASSPSSGGTYNEQFF,TGTGCCAGCAGTCCCTCCTCCGGGGGGACCTACAATGAGCAGTTCTTC
.,TRBV29-1,TRBJ1-2,.,CSVAGIRGYTF,TGCAGCGTTGCGGGAATTCGTGGCTACACCTTC
.,TRBV10-3,TRBJ2-2,few,CAISLNTGELFF,TGTGCCATCTCTTTGAACACCGGGGAGCTGTTTTTT
.,TRBV2,TRBJ2-3,.,CASSESPQRPDTQYF,TGTGCCAGCAGTGAAAGTCCCCAGCGTCCAGATACGCAGTATTTT
.,TRBV7-2,TRBJ2-6,.,CASRLGAGGGANVLTF,TGTGCCAGCAGACTCGGGGCCGGGGGAGGGGCCAACGTCCTGACTTTC
.,TRBV7-2,TRBJ2-7,many,CASSLRGAYEQYF,TGTGCCAGCAGCCTAAGGGGAGCCTACGAGCAGTACTTC
TRBD1,TRBV20-1,TRBJ2-7,.,CSASPGQGPYEQYF,TGCAGTGCTAGTCCGGGACAGGGACCCTACGAGCAGTACTTC
TRBD1,TRBV27,TRBJ2-7,.,CASGRTGKSYEQYF,TGTGCCAGTGGAAGGACAGGGAAATCCTACGAGCAGTACTTC
.,TRBV24-1,TRBJ2-1,.,CATSETTGSSYNEQFF,TGTGCCACCAGTGAAACAACAGGGAGCTCCTACAATGAGCAGTTCTTC
.,TRBV7-7,TRBJ2-2,.,CASSSAGTFTGELFF,TGTGCTAGCAGCTCAGCCGGGACCTTCACCGGGGAGCTGTTTTTT
TRBD1,TRBV7-2,TRBJ1-2,.,CASSTGTGIGYTF,TGTGCCAGCAGCACCGGGACAGGAATTGGCTACACCTTC
.,TRBV20-1,TRBJ1-6,.,CSARTDANPPLHF,TGCAGTGCTAGAACAGATGCGAATCCACCCCTCCACTTT
TRBD2,TRBV12-3/TRBV12-4,TRBJ2-5,few,CASSPLFAGGSWETQYF,TGTGCCAGCAGCCCCCTTTTCGCGGGGGGGTCTTGGGAGACCCAGTACTTC